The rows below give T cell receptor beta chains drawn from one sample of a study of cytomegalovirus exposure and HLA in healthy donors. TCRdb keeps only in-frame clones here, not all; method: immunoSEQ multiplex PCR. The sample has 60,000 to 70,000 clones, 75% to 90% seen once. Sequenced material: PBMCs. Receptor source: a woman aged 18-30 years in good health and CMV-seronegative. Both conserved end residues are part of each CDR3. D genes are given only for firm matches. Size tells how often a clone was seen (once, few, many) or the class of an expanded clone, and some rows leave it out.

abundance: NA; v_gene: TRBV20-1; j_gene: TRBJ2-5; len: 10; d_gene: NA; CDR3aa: CSACEETQYF; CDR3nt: TGCAGTGCGTGTGAGGAGACCCAGTACTTC
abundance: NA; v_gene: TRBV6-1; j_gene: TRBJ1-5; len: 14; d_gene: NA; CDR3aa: CASSAGVWGQPQHF; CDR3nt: TGTGCCAGCAGCGCAGGGGTTTGGGGTCAGCCCCAGCATTTT
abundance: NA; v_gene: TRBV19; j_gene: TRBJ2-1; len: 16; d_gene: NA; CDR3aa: CASRRGQMSSYNEQFF; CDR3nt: TGTGCCAGTAGGAGAGGACAGATGAGCTCCTACAATGAGCAGTTCTTC
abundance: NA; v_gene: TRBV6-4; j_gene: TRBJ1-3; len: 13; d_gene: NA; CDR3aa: CASSDSLGNTIYF; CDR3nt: TGTGCCAGCAGTGACTCTCTGGGAAACACCATATATTTT
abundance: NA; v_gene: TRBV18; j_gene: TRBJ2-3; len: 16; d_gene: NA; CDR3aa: CASSPRVGEVSDTQYF; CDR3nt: TGTGCCAGCTCACCAAGAGTCGGAGAAGTGTCAGATACGCAGTATTTT
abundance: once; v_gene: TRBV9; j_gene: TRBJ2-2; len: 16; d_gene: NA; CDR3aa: CASSVLSGSNTGELFF; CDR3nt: TGTGCCAGCAGCGTACTGAGCGGGTCTAACACCGGGGAGCTGTTTTTT
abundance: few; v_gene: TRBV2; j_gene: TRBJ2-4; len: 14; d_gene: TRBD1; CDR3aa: CASSSGTGDVIQYF; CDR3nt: TGTGCCAGCAGTTCCGGGACAGGGGATGTCATTCAGTACTTC
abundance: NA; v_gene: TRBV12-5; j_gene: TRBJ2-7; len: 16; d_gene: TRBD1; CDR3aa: CASGLVPGQPAYEQYF; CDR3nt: TGTGCTAGTGGTTTGGTACCGGGACAGCCTGCCTACGAGCAGTACTTC
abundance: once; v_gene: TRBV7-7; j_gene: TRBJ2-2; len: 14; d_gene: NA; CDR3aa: CASSLSGSTGELFF; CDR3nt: TGTGCTAGCAGCTTAAGCGGCTCGACTGGGGAGCTGTTTTTT
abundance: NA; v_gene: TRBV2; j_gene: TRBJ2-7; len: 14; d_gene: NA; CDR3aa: CASSDPRVPYEQYF; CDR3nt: TGTGCCAGCAGTGATCCCCGGGTTCCCTACGAGCAGTACTTC
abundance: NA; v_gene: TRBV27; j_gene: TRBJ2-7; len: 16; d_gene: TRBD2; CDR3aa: CASSPGTSGRTYEQYF; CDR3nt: TGTGCCAGCAGTCCGGGGACTAGCGGGAGGACCTACGAGCAGTACTTC
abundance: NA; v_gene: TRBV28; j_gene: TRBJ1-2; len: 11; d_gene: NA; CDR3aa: CASGQRGGYTF; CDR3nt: TGTGCCAGCGGGCAACGGGGGGGCTACACCTTC
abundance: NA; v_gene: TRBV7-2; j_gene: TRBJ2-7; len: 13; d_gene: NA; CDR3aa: CASSLAGAGEQYF; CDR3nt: TGTGCCAGCAGCTTAGCCGGGGCGGGGGAGCAGTACTTC
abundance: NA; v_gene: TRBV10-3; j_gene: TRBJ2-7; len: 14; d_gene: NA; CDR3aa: CAISLMAASYEQYF; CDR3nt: TGTGCCATCAGCCTGATGGCGGCCTCCTACGAGCAGTACTTC
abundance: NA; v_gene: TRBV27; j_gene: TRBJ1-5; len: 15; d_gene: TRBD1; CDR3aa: CASSLRGQGGQPQHF; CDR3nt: TGTGCCAGCAGTTTAAGGGGACAGGGGGGCCAGCCCCAGCATTTT
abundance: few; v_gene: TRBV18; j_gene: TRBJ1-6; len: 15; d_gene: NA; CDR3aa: CASSPPERYNSPLHF; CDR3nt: TGTGCCAGCTCACCACCCGAACGGTATAATTCACCCCTCCACTTT
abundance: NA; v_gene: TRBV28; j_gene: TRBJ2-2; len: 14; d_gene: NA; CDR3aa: CASHWRTNTGELFF; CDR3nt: TGTGCCAGCCACTGGCGGACGAACACCGGGGAGCTGTTTTTT
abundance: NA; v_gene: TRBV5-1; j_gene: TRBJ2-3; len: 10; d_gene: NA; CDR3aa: CASSPDTQYF; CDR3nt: TGCGCCAGCAGCCCGGATACGCAGTATTTT
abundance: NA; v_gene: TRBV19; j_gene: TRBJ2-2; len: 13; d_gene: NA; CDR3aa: CASSAAVGGELFF; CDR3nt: TGTGCCAGTAGTGCCGCAGTTGGCGGGGAGCTGTTTTTT
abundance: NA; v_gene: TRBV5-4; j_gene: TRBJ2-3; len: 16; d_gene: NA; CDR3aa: CASSWGADTSTDTQYF; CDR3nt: TGTGCCAGCAGCTGGGGAGCGGATACTAGCACAGATACGCAGTATTTT
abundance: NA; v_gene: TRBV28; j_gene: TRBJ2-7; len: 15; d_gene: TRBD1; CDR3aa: CASSSHDRAAYEQYF; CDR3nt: TGTGCCAGCAGTTCTCACGACAGGGCGGCCTACGAGCAGTACTTC
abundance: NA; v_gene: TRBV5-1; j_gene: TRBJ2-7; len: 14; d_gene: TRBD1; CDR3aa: CASSLGDRGREQYF; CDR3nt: TGCGCCAGCAGCTTGGGGGACAGGGGGCGTGAGCAGTACTTC
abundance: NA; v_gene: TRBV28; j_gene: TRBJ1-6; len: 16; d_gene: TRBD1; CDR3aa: CASSLETGQFNSPLHF; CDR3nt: TGTGCCAGCAGTTTAGAGACAGGGCAGTTCAATTCACCCCTCCACTTT
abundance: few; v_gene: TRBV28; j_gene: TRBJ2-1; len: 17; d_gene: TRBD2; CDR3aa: CASSSQISGRDYNEQFF; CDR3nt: TGTGCCAGCAGTTCTCAGATCAGCGGGAGGGACTACAATGAGCAGTTCTTC
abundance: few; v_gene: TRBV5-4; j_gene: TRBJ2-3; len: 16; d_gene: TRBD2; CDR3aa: CASSRGLAGITDTQYF; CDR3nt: TGTGCCAGCAGCAGGGGACTAGCGGGAATCACAGATACGCAGTATTTT
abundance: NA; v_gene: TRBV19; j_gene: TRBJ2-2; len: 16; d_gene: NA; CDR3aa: CASSIIRLINTGELFF; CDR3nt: TGTGCCAGTAGTATCATCAGACTCATTAACACCGGGGAGCTGTTTTTT
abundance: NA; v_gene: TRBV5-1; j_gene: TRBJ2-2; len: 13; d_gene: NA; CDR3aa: CASTLGGTGELFF; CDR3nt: TGCGCCAGCACCCTGGGCGGGACCGGGGAGCTGTTTTTT
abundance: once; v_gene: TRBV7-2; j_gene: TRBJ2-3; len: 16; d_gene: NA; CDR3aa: CASSLESFAGTDTQYF; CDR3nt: TGTGCCAGCAGCTTAGAGAGCTTCGCGGGTACAGATACGCAGTATTTT
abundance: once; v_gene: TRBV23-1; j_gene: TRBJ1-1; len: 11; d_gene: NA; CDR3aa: CASSRRRAAFF; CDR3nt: TGCGCCAGCAGTCGGCGGAGGGCGGCTTTCTTT
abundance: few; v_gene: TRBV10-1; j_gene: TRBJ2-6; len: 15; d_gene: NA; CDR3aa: CASRRDVGGANVLTF; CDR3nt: TGCGCCAGCAGGCGGGATGTCGGGGGGGCCAACGTCCTGACTTTC
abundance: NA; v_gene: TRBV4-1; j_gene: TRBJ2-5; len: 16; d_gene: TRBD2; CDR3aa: CASSRLAGDPRETQYF; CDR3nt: TGCGCCAGCAGCCGACTAGCGGGGGACCCCAGGGAGACCCAGTACTTC
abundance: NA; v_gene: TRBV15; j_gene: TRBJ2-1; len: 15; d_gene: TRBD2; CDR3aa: CATSRELAGDNEQFF; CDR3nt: TGTGCCACCAGCAGAGAGCTAGCGGGAGACAATGAGCAGTTCTTC
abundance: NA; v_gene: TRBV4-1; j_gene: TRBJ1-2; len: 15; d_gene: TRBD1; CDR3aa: CASSQRTGFNYGYTF; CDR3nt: TGCGCCAGCAGCCAAAGGACAGGATTTAACTATGGCTACACCTTC
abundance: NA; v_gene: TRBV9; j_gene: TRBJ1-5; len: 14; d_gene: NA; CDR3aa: CASRPGIGNQPQHF; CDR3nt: TGTGCCAGCAGACCAGGGATTGGCAATCAGCCCCAGCATTTT
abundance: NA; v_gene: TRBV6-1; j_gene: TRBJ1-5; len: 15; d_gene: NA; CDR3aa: CASSQDSASNQPQHF; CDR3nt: TGTGCCAGCAGTCAGGACAGTGCTAGCAATCAGCCCCAGCATTTT
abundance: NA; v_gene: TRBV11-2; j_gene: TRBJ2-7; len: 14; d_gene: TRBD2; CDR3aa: CASSLVGGDYEQYF; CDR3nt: TGTGCCAGCAGCTTAGTTGGGGGGGATTACGAGCAGTACTTC
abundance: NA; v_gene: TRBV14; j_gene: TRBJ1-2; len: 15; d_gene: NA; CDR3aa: CASSLTRGTGYGYTF; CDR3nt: TGTGCCAGCAGTCTCACCAGGGGAACCGGCTATGGCTACACCTTC
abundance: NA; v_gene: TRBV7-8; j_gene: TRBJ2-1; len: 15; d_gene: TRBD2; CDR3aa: CASIWGSGGYNEQFF; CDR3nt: TGTGCCAGCATCTGGGGTAGCGGGGGGTACAATGAGCAGTTCTTC
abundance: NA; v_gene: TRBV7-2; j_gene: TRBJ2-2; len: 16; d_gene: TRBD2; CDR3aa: CASSPRTSGNTGELFF; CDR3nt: TGTGCCAGCAGCCCCCGGACTAGCGGGAACACCGGGGAGCTGTTTTTT
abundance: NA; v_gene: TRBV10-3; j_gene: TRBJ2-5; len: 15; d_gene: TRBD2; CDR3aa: CAIGQIAGGQETQYF; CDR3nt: TGTGCCATCGGCCAGATAGCGGGGGGCCAAGAGACCCAGTACTTC
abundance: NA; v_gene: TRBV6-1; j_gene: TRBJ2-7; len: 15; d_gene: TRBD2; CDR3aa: CASSGGLAGTYEQYF; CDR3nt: TGTGCCAGCAGTGGCGGACTAGCGGGTACCTACGAGCAGTACTTC